This note documents a single TCR beta chain sequence. The target antigen is unknown. This record comes from a study of shared clonotypes between healthy human individuals. Study information: Plates per donor: three CD4 naive, three CD4 memory, two CD8 naive, one CD8 memory. Study-level points and caveats: It was only blood that was sampled, and tissue repertoires likely differ. Of the naive CD4 clonotypes, roughly 5.5% were shared across several donors.

Naive CD8 cells comprised CD45RO-negative, CCR7-positively selected cells, excluding terminally differentiated effector memory CD45RA+ cells. V lost 1 base to trimming and J lost 16 bases, with 11 bases between them. This CDR3 is built from 11 residues. Per the germline V gene, CDR1 is SGHAT and CDR2 is FQNNGV. The genomic DNA of each subset was split evenly across several immunoSEQ plates. TCRdb's table, derived via immunoSEQ multiplex PCR, lists solely in-frame clones and lacks some. Of about 2 million clones listed, approximately 94% were seen once; the top ten hold 1% to 1.5%. The chain recombines TRBV11-2 with TRBJ2-1, with D perhaps matching TRBD1 or TRBD2 (5 bases each). Specimen: naive CD8+ T cells sorted from blood. The receptor comes from a man younger than 30 in good health. For the CDR3, the DNA is TGTGCCAGCAGCTTAGCGGCAGGGAGTTTCTTC. Protein: CASSLAAGSFF.